The clone carrying this TCR beta chain was detected many times. Its target is unknown. The CDR3 length is 13 residues. The V gene's germline CDR1 is SQVTM and CDR2 ANQGSEA. The V segment lost 5 bases and the J segment 2 bases; nucleotides outside the gene matches: 6. Combining a sample-barcoded 5' primer with a J-beta primer mix, a second PCR ran for roughly 7 to 12 cycles. Researchers report that a template-switch adaptor with 12 random nucleotides tagged each cDNA molecule. TCRdb re-called the 5' RACE reads with MiXCR, one entry per CDR3 protein. The data show 1.5 million or so distinct CDR3 sequences, 35% to 45% seen once. The entry originates in a study of blood T cells in healthy people across ages. Study-level points and caveats: Diversity figures derived from one million T cells were judged to underestimate the true value. While age rose, TCR beta diversity per million T cells dropped in a roughly linear way.

Peripheral blood samples of around 9.8 milliliters were drawn from each donor. The TCR originated in a woman between 18 and 29 years old in good health. Sequenced sample: blood. J is TRBJ2-7 and V is TRBV29-1, with 7 bases fitting TRBD2. CDR3 amino acids: CSVRAGSPYEQYF. For the CDR3, the DNA is TGCAGCGTTCGAGCGGGGTCCCCCTACGAGCAGTACTTC.